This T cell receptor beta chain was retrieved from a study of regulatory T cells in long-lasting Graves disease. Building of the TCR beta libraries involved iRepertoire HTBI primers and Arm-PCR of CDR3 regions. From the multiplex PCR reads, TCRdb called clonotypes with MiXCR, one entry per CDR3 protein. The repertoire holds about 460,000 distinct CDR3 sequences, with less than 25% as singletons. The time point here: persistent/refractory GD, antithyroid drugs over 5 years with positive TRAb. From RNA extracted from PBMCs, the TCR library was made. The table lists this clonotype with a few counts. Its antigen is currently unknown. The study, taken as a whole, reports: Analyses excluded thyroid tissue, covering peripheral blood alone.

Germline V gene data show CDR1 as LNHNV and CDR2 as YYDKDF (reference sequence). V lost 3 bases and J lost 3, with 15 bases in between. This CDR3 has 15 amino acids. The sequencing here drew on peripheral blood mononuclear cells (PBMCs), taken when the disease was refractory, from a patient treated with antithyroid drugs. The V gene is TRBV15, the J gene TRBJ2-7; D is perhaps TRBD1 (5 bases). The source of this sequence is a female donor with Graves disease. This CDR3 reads CATSSLGQGNYEQYF. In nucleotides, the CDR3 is TGTGCCACCAGCAGTTTAGGGCAGGGAAACTACGAGCAGTACTTC.